A single sample gave rise to the 21 T cell receptor beta chains below, sequenced in a study of cytomegalovirus exposure and HLA in healthy donors. PCR primers comprised 60 Vbeta and 13 Jbeta primers. Clones were sequenced by immunoSEQ multiplex PCR, and TCRdb holds only the in-frame ones, with some missing. Altogether about 98,000 clones are present, 69% being singletons, with the ten largest covering over 1%. Sequencing input: PBMCs. The receptors originated from a female donor in good health and CMV-seronegative.

The chain employs TRBV10-3 and TRBJ1-3; D is unclear. Germline lookup yields CDR1 ENHRY and CDR2 SYGVKD. CDR3 length: 15 amino acids. Trimming removed 5 bases from V and 0 bases from J, with 11 bases in between. This CDR3 reads CAISPASSSGNTIYF. CDR3 DNA sequence: TGTGCCATCAGTCCAGCGTCGAGCTCTGGAAACACCATATATTTT.

The CDR3 nucleotides are TGTGCCACCAGCAGAGCAACTGGGGCCAACGTCCTGACTTTC. Translating gives CATSRATGANVLTF. The V call is TRBV15, the J call TRBJ2-6; D is ambiguous. This CDR3 has 14 amino acids. Per the germline V gene, CDR1 is LNHNV and CDR2 is YYDKDF (reference sequence). V gave up 1 base and J gave up 2 bases, with 3 bases separating them.

The rearrangement joins TRBV7-9 to TRBJ1-1; TRBD1 is a possible D gene (6 bases). V shed 3 bases and J shed 0 bases, with 8 bases lying between them. The CDR3 is 14 amino acids. The V gene's germline CDR1 is SEHNR and CDR2 FQNEAQ (reference sequence). The CDR3 region has the DNA TGTGCCAGCAGCTTGGGACATATGAACACTGAAGCTTTCTTT. Its translation is CASSLGHMNTEAFF.

The chain employs TRBV30 and TRBJ1-3; D gene ambiguous. Germline V gene lookup returns CDR1 GTSNPN and CDR2 SVGIG (reference sequence). The CDR3 is 17 residues long. V lost 0 bases to trimming and J lost 4 bases, with 19 bases between them. In nucleotides, the CDR3 is TGTGCCTGGAGTGTACTAGGTGGAGGGAAGGAGGGAAACACCATATATTTT. This translates into CAWSVLGGGKEGNTIYF.

This chain connects TRBV29-1 to TRBJ2-7, with D perhaps matching TRBD1 (5 bases). The CDR3 runs 14 residues. Germline V gives CDR1 SQVTM, CDR2 ANQGSEA. Trimming pared 3 bases from V and 1 base from J, leaving 13 bases between. CDR3 DNA sequence: TGCAGCGTTGACCTCCCAGGGTTGTCCTACGAGCAGTACTTC. It codes for CSVDLPGLSYEQYF.

The V gene is TRBV10-1, the J gene TRBJ2-2; 9 bases agree with TRBD1. Trimming cost V 5 bases and J 6 bases; bases outside gene matches: 16. Germline V CDR1 and CDR2: WNHNN, SYGVQD (reference sequence). The CDR3 loop spans 18 amino acids. CDR3: CASSSGPSRTGASGELFF. For the CDR3, the DNA is TGCGCCAGCAGTTCGGGCCCCTCCAGGACAGGGGCGTCCGGGGAGCTGTTTTTT.

The chain joins TRBV7-2 to TRBJ2-5; perhaps TRBD2 as D (6 bases). Germline lookup yields CDR1 SGHTA and CDR2 FQGNSA. This CDR3 has 18 amino acids. Trimming removed 1 base from V and 0 bases from J, with 18 bases in between. The CDR3 loop reads CASSLGGGAGGYQETQYF. The CDR3 nucleotides read TGTGCCAGCAGCTTAGGAGGAGGAGCGGGCGGGTACCAAGAGACCCAGTACTTC.

This sequence joins TRBV29-1 and TRBJ2-5; 8 bases are a match to TRBD2. The CDR3 sequence is 15 residues long. V lost 0 bases to trimming and J lost 0 bases; unmatched junction nucleotides: 3. Germline CDR1 SQVTM, CDR2 ANQGSEA. The CDR3 reads CSVEDRTSYQETQYF. As DNA, the CDR3 is TGCAGCGTTGAAGACCGGACTAGCTACCAAGAGACCCAGTACTTC.

The rearrangement links TRBV5-6 to TRBJ2-3; 8 nucleotides align to TRBD1. J lost 5 bases, V lost 1 base, and 12 bases had no gene match. CDR3 length: 17 amino acids. In germline, CDR1 is SGHDT, CDR2 YYEEEE. CDR3 in amino acids: CASSLPTGDRGLDTQYF. CDR3 DNA sequence: TGTGCCAGCAGCTTGCCTACTGGAGACAGGGGCCTAGATACGCAGTATTTT.

The V call is TRBV7-3, the J call TRBJ2-1; 7 bases are a match to TRBD2. Germline V gives CDR1 SGHTA, CDR2 FQGTGA. V gave up 2 bases and J gave up 4 bases; unmatched junction bases: 5. This CDR3 spans 15 amino acids. The CDR3 coding sequence is TGTGCCAGCAGCTTAGAGGCGGGAGCGTACAATGAGCAGTTCTTC. It translates to CASSLEAGAYNEQFF.

A word on this clone: A junction end diverges from the germline sequence, so it may reflect a read error. The chain has TRBV4-1 and TRBJ1-2; D ambiguous. CDR1 and CDR2 (germline): MGHRA, YSYEKL. The CDR3 contains 14 residues. The CDR3 spells CASSQDEEIGQSSF. The CDR3 region has the DNA TGCGCCAGCAGCCAAGATGAGGAGATAGGCCAAAGCTCCTTC.

This clone came up a few times. The J gene is TRBJ2-5, the V gene TRBV7-2; maybe TRBD1 (6 bases). V dropped 5 bases and J dropped 3 bases, with 10 bases sitting between them. The CDR3 spans 13 residues. The germline V gene encodes CDR1 SGHTA and CDR2 FQGNSA. CDR3 DNA sequence: TGTGCCAGCAGCCTCGACAGGAAAGAGACCCAGTACTTC. Its protein product is CASSLDRKETQYF.

This clone was seen only once. This sequence joins TRBV29-1 and TRBJ1-1, with D hard to call. This CDR3 comprises 14 residues. Trimming shortened V by 7 bases and J by 0 bases, and 15 bases separated the two germline ends. Germline CDR1 reads SQVTM; CDR2 reads ANQGSEA. The CDR3 reads CSEGGRILNTEAFF. In nucleotides, the CDR3 is TGCAGCGAAGGAGGGAGGATTTTGAACACTGAAGCTTTCTTT.

The rearrangement uses TRBV11-2 and TRBJ1-2; D is unclear. Trimming took off 2 bases at V and 2 bases at J, with 15 bases between the two ends. CDR3 length equals 16 residues. CDR1 and CDR2 (germline): SGHAT, FQNNGV. In DNA, the CDR3 is TGTGCCAGCAGCTTAAAGGGAGGAGTAGACAACTATGGCTACACCTTC. Protein: CASSLKGGVDNYGYTF.

This clone was observed a handful of times. The rearrangement joins TRBV30 to TRBJ1-2, with D maybe TRBD1 (6 bases). The CDR3 is 13 residues long. Germline-derived CDR1 and CDR2 are GTSNPN and SVGIG (reference sequence). V was shortened by 7 bases and J by 4 bases, with 16 bases between the two germline ends. The CDR3, as DNA: TGTGCCTCGAGACAGGCGGGGGGCTATGGCTACACCTTC. Its protein is CASRQAGGYGYTF.

The gene calls are TRBV19 and TRBJ1-5; D may be TRBD1 (6 bases). Germline loops: CDR1 LNHDA, CDR2 SQIVND (reference sequence). The CDR3 loop spans 13 amino acids. V dropped 5 bases and J dropped 3 bases, with 8 bases sitting between them. The DNA for the CDR3 is TGTGCCAGTAGTGGACAGATCAATCAGCCCCAGCATTTT. This gives the protein CASSGQINQPQHF.

The chain combines TRBV5-8 with TRBJ2-5; TRBD1 agrees at 9 bases. The CDR3 covers 15 residues. V dropped 7 bases and J dropped 2; count of bases not matched to a gene: 9. CDR1 and CDR2 (germline): SGHTS, YDEGEE. DNA of the CDR3: TGTGCCAGCCGCGTTGAGGGACAGGGACAAGAGACCCAGTACTTC. Protein sequence: CASRVEGQGQETQYF.

V is TRBV14 and J is TRBJ2-1, with 7 bases aligning to TRBD2. The CDR3 runs to 13 residues. J lost 12 bases, V lost 4 bases, and 9 bases had no gene match. Germline lookup yields CDR1 SGHDN and CDR2 FVKESK. CDR3 protein: CASSRRGTGVQFF. CDR3 in DNA: TGTGCCAGCAGCCGGCGGGGGACGGGGGTGCAGTTCTTC. The entire variable domain, with the rest obtained from reference TRBV14 and TRBJ2-1, is as follows: EAGVTQFPSHSVIEKGQTVTLRCDPISGHDNLYWYRRVMGKEIKFLLHFVKESKQDESGMPNNRFLAERTGGTYSTLKVQPAELEDSGVYFCASSRRGTGVQFFGPGTRLTVL.

Written as DNA, the CDR3 is TGTGCCAGCAGCTCGAGGGTTGGAAACACCATATATTTT. Its protein product is CASSSRVGNTIYF. V is TRBV7-9 and J is TRBJ1-3, with D uncertain. The CDR3 covers 13 residues. CDR1 SEHNR and CDR2 FQNEAQ come from the germline V gene (reference sequence). V was trimmed by 4 bases and J by 3 bases, leaving 7 bases between them.

Notes on this clone: No conserved phenylalanine or tryptophan ends this CDR3, so it is likely a read error. The DNA is left out, because the CDR3 cannot be placed on it with certainty; the CDR3 is given as TCRdb lists it. V is TRBV4-3 and J is TRBJ2-4; TRBD1, the table's D call, was not compared with the DNA. Both ends counted, the CDR3 spans 10 residues. Per the germline V gene, CDR1 is LGHNA and CDR2 is YSLEER. The CDR3 sequence: CASSQRWALT.

The CDR3 spells CASGTDRSGTGELFF. The CDR3 region has the DNA TGTGCCAGTGGGACCGACAGGTCGGGCACCGGGGAGCTGTTTTTT. The V gene is TRBV19, the J gene TRBJ2-2, with D perhaps matching TRBD1 (6 bases). The V end lost 8 bases, the J end lost 4 bases, and 17 bases lay between the germline ends. This CDR3 is 15 amino acids long. The germline CDR1 and CDR2 sequences are LNHDA and SQIVND (reference sequence).